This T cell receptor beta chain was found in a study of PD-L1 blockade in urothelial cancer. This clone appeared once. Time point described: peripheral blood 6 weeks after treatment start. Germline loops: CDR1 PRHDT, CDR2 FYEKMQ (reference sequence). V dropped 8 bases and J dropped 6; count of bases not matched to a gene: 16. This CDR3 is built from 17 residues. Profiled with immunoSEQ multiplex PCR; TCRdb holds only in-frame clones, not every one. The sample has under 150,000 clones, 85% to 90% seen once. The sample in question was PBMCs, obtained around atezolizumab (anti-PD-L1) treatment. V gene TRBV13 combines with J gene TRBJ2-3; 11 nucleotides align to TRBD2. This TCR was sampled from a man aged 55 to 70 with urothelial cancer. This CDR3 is CASLRHPGLAGPDTQYF. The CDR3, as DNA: TGTGCCAGCCTACGTCATCCCGGACTAGCGGGCCCTGATACGCAGTATTTT.